The table lists the clone carrying this TCR beta chain with a few counts. With V trimmed by 0 bases and J by 6 bases, 6 bases remained unmatched. The CDR3 extends over 15 amino acids. Germline CDR1 reads DFQATT; CDR2 reads SNEGSKA (reference sequence). MiXCR was run by TCRdb on the RT-PCR reads, yielding one entry per CDR3 protein. Altogether 200,000 to 300,000 distinct CDR3 sequences are present, roughly an eighth being singletons, with the ten largest covering 7.8%. The data derive from a study of response to subunit inactivated influenza vaccine. The sequencing here drew on non-naive T cells sorted from PBMCs, taken less than 15 days before vaccination. This TCR came from a man aged 50 or older who received an inactivated influenza vaccine. The rearrangement links TRBV20-1 to TRBJ2-1; 9 nucleotides line up with TRBD2. CDR3 sequence (DNA): TGCAGTGCTAGAGATCAAGCGGGAGGTCTCAATGAGCAGTTCTTC. Translation gives CSARDQAGGLNEQFF.